This entry lists 11 T cell receptor beta chains sequenced from one sample in a study of blood T cell repertoires in COVID-19. Data came from immunoSEQ multiplex PCR; TCRdb stores just in-frame clones and leaves some out. The data hold 110,000 or so clones, with roughly 80% observed a single time. The source material was peripheral blood. The receptors were gathered from a woman in her thirties or forties with acute or convalescent COVID-19.

The chain couples TRBV9 to TRBJ1-4, with D unclear. The CDR3 extends over 15 amino acids. CDR1 SGDLS and CDR2 YYNGEE come from the germline V gene. Trimming left V 4 bases short and J 0 bases short, with 10 bases between. The CDR3 region has the DNA TGTGCCAGCAGCCAGGCACTTGCAACTAATGAAAAACTGTTTTTT. Translating it yields CASSQALATNEKLFF.

The chain couples TRBV4-2 to TRBJ2-4, with D tentatively TRBD2 (5 bases). The CDR3 length is 20 residues. CDR1 is LGHNA and CDR2 is YNFKEQ in the germline V gene. V lost 1 base and J 0 bases, leaving 22 bases between the germline ends. CDR3 protein: CASSQGPGSRWELAKNIQYF. Here the CDR3 DNA reads TGTGCCAGCAGCCAAGGCCCGGGCAGCAGATGGGAGCTAGCCAAAAACATTCAGTACTTC.

J is TRBJ1-6 and V is TRBV10-2; no firm D call. Germline V lookup: CDR1 WSHSY, CDR2 SAAADI. The CDR3 length is 12 residues. V was trimmed by 5 bases and J by 8 bases, leaving 7 bases between them. CDR3 loop: CASSRGDSPLHF. In nucleotides, the CDR3 is TGCGCCAGCAGTCGCGGTGATTCACCCCTCCACTTT.

The V and J genes are TRBV2 and TRBJ2-7; 7 nucleotides align to TRBD1. This CDR3 region has 14 residues. Germline trimming cut 2 bases from V and 1 base from J; bases unmatched to any gene: 2. The germline V gene has CDR1 SNHLY and CDR2 FYNNEI. The CDR3 region has the DNA TGTGCCAGCAGTGAACAGGGGGTGTCCTACGAGCAGTACTTC. It is translated as CASSEQGVSYEQYF. Looking up the rest from reference TRBV2 and TRBJ2-7 gives the full variable domain: EPEVTQTPSHQVTQMGQEVILRCVPISNHLYFYWYRQILGQKVEFLVSFYNNEISEKSEIFDDQFSVERPDGSNFTLKIRSTKLEDSAMYFCASSEQGVSYEQYFGPGTRLTVT.

The chain joins TRBV12-3 or TRBV12-4 to TRBJ2-2; TRBD1 might be the D (5 bases). This CDR3 has 12 residues. Trimming stripped 5 bases from V and 5 bases from J, with 6 bases between. In nucleotides, the CDR3 is TGTGCCAGCAGTAAGGGGACCGGGGAGCTGTTTTTT. The encoded protein is CASSKGTGELFF.

This clone was seen once. The rearrangement joins TRBV2 to TRBJ2-1; 9 positions agree with TRBD2. Germline V gives CDR1 SNHLY, CDR2 FYNNEI. V lost 7 bases, J lost 7 bases, and 8 bases stayed unmatched. This CDR3 region has 14 residues. The CDR3 region is CASKAGGRSNEQFF. The CDR3 DNA follows: TGTGCCAGCAAGGCGGGGGGGCGTTCGAATGAGCAGTTCTTC.

The rearrangement links TRBV7-2 to TRBJ2-7, with D unresolved. Germline lookup yields CDR1 SGHTA and CDR2 FQGNSA. The CDR3 covers 14 residues. The V end lost 1 base, the J end lost 0 bases, and 7 bases lay between the germline ends. DNA for the CDR3: TGTGCCAGCAGCTTAGTTTCAGGCTCCTACGAGCAGTACTTC. It yields the protein CASSLVSGSYEQYF.

The V gene is TRBV5-1, the J gene TRBJ2-5; D is possibly TRBD1 or TRBD2 (5 bases each). Germline CDR1 reads SGHRS; CDR2 reads YFSETQ. V was cut by 7 bases and J by 5 bases, with 12 bases left in between. The CDR3 sequence is 12 residues long. CDR3 amino acids: CASGMGEETQYF. The CDR3 DNA reads as TGCGCCAGCGGCATGGGGGAGGAGACCCAGTACTTC.

The rearrangement links TRBV5-1 to TRBJ2-2; 10 bases fit TRBD1. The length of the CDR3 is 14 residues. CDR1 is SGHRS, CDR2 YFSETQ, per germline. The V gene end was trimmed by 7 bases and the J gene end by 4 bases; junction bases not matched to a gene: 4. Written as DNA, the CDR3 is TGCGCCAGCGGGACAGGGGAGGGCACCGGGGAGCTGTTTTTT. Amino acid sequence: CASGTGEGTGELFF.

The chain recombines TRBV18 with TRBJ1-4; D is ambiguous. This CDR3 spans 15 amino acids. The germline V and J ends were trimmed by 1 base and 8 bases, with 14 bases remaining between them. CDR1 and CDR2 (germline): KGHSH, LQKENI. As DNA, the CDR3 is TGTGCCAGCTCACCACTTCAGTCTTCGGGGGAAAAACTGTTTTTT. Its protein is CASSPLQSSGEKLFF.

The chain uses TRBV11-2 and TRBJ2-3, with 11 bases matching TRBD2. In germline, CDR1 is SGHAT, CDR2 FQNNGV. V shed 2 bases, J shed 11 bases, and the junction held 6 bases outside the gene matches. The CDR3 sequence is 14 residues long. CDR3 coding DNA: TGTGCCAGCAGCTTATCTCTAGCGGGGGGCGGGCAGTATTTT. Translated, it gives CASSLSLAGGGQYF.